This T cell receptor (beta chain) was identified during a study of T cell repertoires in cytomegalovirus infection. At the level of the study: Public TCR beta signatures marked donors with CMV infection and the matching HLA.

In the case of this clonotype: Its matching antigen is unknown.

This CDR3 region has 12 residues. Trimming cost V 3 bases and J 5 bases, with 8 bases left between them. CDR1 SGHDN and CDR2 FVKESK come from the germline V gene. Via MiXCR, TCRdb re-called the reads, giving one row per CDR3 protein. Found here are roughly 700,000 distinct CDR3 sequences, around a third of them singletons; the top ten hold about 20%. Sequencing was performed on cultured PBMCs, taken from culture after CMV antigen stimulation. This chain links TRBV14 with TRBJ2-7; D ambiguous. The clonotype originates from a human donor in good health (CMV status not recorded). Some clones in this sample may be carry-over from other donors' samples. The CDR3 nucleotides read TGTGCCAGCAGCCATTTTCGTCACGAGCAGTACTTC. Protein product: CASSHFRHEQYF. The full variable domain, its missing parts supplied by reference TRBV14 and TRBJ2-7, is EAGVTQFPSHSVIEKGQTVTLRCDPISGHDNLYWYRRVMGKEIKFLLHFVKESKQDESGMPNNRFLAERTGGTYSTLKVQPAELEDSGVYFCASSHFRHEQYFGPGTRLTVT.